Listed here is a single T cell receptor (beta chain). Its specificity is not known. This entry belongs to a study of CD8 T cell repertoires and HIV-1 epitope variants. Across the study: Epitopes were three Gag families plus Nef HW9 and YT9.

Study-level findings and limits: Beta chains alone show antigen proliferation, not cytokine profile or function. Nine or ten antigen-specific TCR beta clonotypes were found; roughly six seemed cross-reactive to variants.

Here immunoSEQ multiplex PCR was the method, and the copy in TCRdb shows in-frame clones only, minus some. The top ten clones hold around 43% of a sample with approximately 5,300 clones, roughly 60% of them seen once. Germline V CDR1 and CDR2: LGHNA, YNFKEQ. V was cut by 2 bases and J by 6 bases, with 22 bases left in between. The CDR3 extends over 17 amino acids. The receptor's source is a male donor with HIV. What was sequenced was cultured CD8+ T cells derived from PBMCs. This chain links TRBV4-2 with TRBJ1-2, with TRBD1 as a possible D gene (6 bases). The chain's CDR3 is CASSQPTEGGPRDGYTF. The CDR3 coding sequence is TGTGCCAGCAGCCAACCTACCGAGGGGGGGCCGCGGGATGGCTACACCTTC.